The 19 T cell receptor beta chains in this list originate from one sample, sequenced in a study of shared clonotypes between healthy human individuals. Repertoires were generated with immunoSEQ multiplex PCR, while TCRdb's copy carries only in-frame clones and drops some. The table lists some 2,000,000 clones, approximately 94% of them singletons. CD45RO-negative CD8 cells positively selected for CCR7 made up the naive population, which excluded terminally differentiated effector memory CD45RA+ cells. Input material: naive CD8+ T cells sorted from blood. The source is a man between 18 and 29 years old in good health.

CDR3 amino acids: CASSQEMGTSGGFSYEQYF. The CDR3 nucleotides are TGTGCCAGCAGCCAAGAGATGGGGACTAGCGGGGGGTTCTCCTACGAGCAGTACTTC. The J gene is TRBJ2-7, the V gene TRBV4-2; 15 bases are shared with TRBD2. The germline gives CDR1 LGHNA, CDR2 YNFKEQ. The CDR3 covers 19 residues. Trimming removed 0 bases from V and 0 bases from J; junction bases left unmatched: 6.

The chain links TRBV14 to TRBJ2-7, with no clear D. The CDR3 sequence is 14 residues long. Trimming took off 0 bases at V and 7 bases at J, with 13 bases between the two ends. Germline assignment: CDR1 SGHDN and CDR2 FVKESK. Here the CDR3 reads CASSQDWLPGEQYF. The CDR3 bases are TGTGCCAGCAGCCAAGATTGGTTGCCCGGGGAGCAGTACTTC.

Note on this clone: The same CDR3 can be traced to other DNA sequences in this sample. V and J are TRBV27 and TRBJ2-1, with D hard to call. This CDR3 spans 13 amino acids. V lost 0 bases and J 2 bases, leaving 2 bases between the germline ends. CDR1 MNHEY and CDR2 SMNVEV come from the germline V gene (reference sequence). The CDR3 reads CASSLSTYNEQFF. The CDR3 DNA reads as TGTGCCAGCAGTTTATCAACCTACAATGAGCAGTTCTTC.

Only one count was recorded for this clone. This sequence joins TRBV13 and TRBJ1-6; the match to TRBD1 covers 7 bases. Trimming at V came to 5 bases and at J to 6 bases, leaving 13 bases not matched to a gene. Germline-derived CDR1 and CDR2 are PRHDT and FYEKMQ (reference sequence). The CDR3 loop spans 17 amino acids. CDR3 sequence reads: CASSATQTQGSNSPLHF. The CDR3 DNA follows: TGTGCCAGCAGCGCTACCCAAACACAGGGGTCTAATTCACCCCTCCACTTT.

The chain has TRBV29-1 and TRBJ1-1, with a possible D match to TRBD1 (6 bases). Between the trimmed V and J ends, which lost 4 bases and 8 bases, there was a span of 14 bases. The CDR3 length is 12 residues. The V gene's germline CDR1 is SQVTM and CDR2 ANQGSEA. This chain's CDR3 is CSVAGGHREAFF. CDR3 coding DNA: TGCAGCGTTGCGGGGGGACACAGGGAAGCTTTCTTT.

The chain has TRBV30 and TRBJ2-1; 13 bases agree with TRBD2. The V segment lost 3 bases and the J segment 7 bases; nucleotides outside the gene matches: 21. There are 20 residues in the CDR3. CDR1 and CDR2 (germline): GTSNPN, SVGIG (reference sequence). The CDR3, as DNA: TGTGCCTGGAGCCCCGGGGGGACCCAACTAGCGGGAGGGTTGCGGAATGAGCAGTTCTTC. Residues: CAWSPGGTQLAGGLRNEQFF.

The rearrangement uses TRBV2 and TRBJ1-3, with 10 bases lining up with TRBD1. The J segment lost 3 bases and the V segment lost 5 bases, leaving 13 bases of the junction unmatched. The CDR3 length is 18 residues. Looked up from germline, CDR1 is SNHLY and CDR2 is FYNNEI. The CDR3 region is CASSPGRTGGQFGNTIYF. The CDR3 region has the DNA TGTGCCAGCAGTCCGGGAAGGACAGGGGGACAATTTGGAAACACCATATATTTT.

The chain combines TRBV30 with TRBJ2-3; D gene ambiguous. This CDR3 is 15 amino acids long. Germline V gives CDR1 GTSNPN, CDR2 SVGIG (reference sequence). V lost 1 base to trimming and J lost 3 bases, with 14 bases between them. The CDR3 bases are TGTGCCTGGAGTGCTGTTGGAATAGGGACAGATACGCAGTATTTT. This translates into CAWSAVGIGTDTQYF. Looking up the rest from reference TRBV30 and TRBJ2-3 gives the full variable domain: SQTIHQWPATLVQPVGSPLSLECTVEGTSNPNLYWYRQAAGRGLQLLFYSVGIGQISSEVPQNLSASRPQDRQFILSSKKLLLSDSGFYLCAWSAVGIGTDTQYFGPGTRLTVL.

CDR3 DNA: TGTGCCAGTAGCGGACAGGGCGCCAACTATGGCTACACCTTC. Its protein product is CASSGQGANYGYTF. The chain recombines TRBV19 with TRBJ1-2, with 8 bases identical to TRBD1. From germline, CDR1 is LNHDA and CDR2 SQIVND (reference sequence). The CDR3 is 14 amino acids. The J segment lost 2 bases and the V segment lost 6 bases, leaving 5 bases of the junction unmatched.

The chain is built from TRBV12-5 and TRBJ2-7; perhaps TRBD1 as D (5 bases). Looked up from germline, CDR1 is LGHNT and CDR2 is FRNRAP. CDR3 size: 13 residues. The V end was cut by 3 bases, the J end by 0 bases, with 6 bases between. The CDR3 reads CASGFDSSYEQYF. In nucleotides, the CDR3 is TGTGCTAGTGGTTTTGACAGCTCCTACGAGCAGTACTTC.

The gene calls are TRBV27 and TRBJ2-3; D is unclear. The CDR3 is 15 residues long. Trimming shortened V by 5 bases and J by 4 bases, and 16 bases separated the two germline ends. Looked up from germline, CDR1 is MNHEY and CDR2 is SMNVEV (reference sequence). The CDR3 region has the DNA TGTGCCAGCAGTCCTAAGGCGGCGGCCCCAGATACGCAGTATTTT. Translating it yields CASSPKAAAPDTQYF.

This chain's CDR3 is CASSSGQGFAGELFF. For the CDR3, the DNA is TGTGCCAGTAGTTCGGGACAGGGATTCGCCGGGGAGCTGTTTTTT. The chain uses TRBV19 and TRBJ2-2, with 9 positions matching TRBD1. This CDR3 is built from 15 residues. With V trimmed by 5 bases and J by 6 bases, 7 bases remained unmatched. Per germline, CDR1 LNHDA and CDR2 SQIVND (reference sequence).

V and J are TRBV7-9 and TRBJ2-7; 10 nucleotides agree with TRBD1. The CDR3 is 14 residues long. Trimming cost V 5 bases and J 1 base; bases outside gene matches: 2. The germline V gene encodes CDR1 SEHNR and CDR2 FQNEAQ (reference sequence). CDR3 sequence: CASSGTGASYEQYF. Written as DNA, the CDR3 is TGTGCCAGCAGCGGGACAGGGGCTTCCTACGAGCAGTACTTC.

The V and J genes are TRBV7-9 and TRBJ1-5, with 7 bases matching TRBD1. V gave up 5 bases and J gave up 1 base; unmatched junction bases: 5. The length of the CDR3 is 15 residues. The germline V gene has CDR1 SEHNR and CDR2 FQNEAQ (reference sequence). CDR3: CASSGSGQSNQPQHF. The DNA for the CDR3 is TGTGCCAGCAGCGGATCGGGACAGAGCAATCAGCCCCAGCATTTT. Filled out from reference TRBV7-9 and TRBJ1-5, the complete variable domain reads DTGVSQNPRHKITKRGQNVTFRCDPISEHNRLYWYRQTLGQGPEFLTYFQNEAQLEKSRLLSDRFSAERPKGSFSTLEIQRTEQGDSAMYLCASSGSGQSNQPQHFGDGTRLSIL.

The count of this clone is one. CDR3 region: CASSPGRYTGELFF. CDR3 bases: TGTGCCAGCAGCCCCGGCCGGTACACCGGGGAGCTGTTTTTT. V gene TRBV11-2 combines with J gene TRBJ2-2; no definite D call. Trimming pared 5 bases from V and 3 bases from J, leaving 10 bases between. Germline CDR1 SGHAT, CDR2 FQNNGV. The CDR3 loop spans 14 amino acids.

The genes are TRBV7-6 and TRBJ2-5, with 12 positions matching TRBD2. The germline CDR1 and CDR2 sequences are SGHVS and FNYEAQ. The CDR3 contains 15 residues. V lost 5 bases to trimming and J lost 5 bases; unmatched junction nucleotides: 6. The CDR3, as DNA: TGTGCCAGCAGCCGCGGACTAGCGGGGATGGAGACCCAGTACTTC. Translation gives CASSRGLAGMETQYF.

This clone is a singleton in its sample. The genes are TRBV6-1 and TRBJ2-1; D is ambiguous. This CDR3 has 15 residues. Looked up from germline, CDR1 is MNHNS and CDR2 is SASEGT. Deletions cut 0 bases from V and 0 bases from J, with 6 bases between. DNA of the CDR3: TGTGCCAGCAGTGAAGCTTTCGACTCCTACAATGAGCAGTTCTTC. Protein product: CASSEAFDSYNEQFF.

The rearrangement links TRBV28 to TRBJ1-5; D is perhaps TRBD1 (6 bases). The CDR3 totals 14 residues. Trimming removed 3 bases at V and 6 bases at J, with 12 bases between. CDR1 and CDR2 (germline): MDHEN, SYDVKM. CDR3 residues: CASSFRSGVQPQHF. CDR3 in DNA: TGTGCCAGCAGTTTTCGGTCAGGGGTTCAGCCCCAGCATTTT. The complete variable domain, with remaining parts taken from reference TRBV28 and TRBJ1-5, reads DVKVTQSSRYLVKRTGEKVFLECVQDMDHENMFWYRQDPGLGLRLIYFSYDVKMKEKGDIPEGYSVSREKKERFSLILESASTNQTSMYLCASSFRSGVQPQHFGDGTRLSIL.

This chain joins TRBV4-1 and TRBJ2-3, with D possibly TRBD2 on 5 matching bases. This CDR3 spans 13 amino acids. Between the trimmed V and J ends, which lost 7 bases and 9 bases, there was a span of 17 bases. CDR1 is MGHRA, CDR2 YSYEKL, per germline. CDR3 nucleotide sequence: TGCGCCAGCACCGAGACTCTAACGGGGACGCAGTATTTT. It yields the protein CASTETLTGTQYF.